The T cell receptor beta chain under discussion was sequenced for a study of blood T cell repertoires in COVID-19. This CDR3 has 15 amino acids. The V gene's germline CDR1 is WSHSY and CDR2 SAAADI. Trimming left V 0 bases short and J 4 bases short, with 12 bases between. TCRdb keeps only in-frame clones here, not all; method: immunoSEQ multiplex PCR. The sample has roughly 200,000 clones, more than 70% seen once; the top ten hold roughly 8.8%. The sequence came from a man in his forties or fifties with active or convalescent COVID-19. V is TRBV10-2 and J is TRBJ1-1; D unresolved. Sequences were obtained from peripheral blood. CDR3 in DNA: TGCGCCAGCAGTGAGTCGGGAGGGATGATCACTGAAGCTTTCTTT. Residues: CASSESGGMITEAFF.